This T cell receptor (beta chain) was captured by sequencing in a study of blood T cell repertoires in COVID-19. Assay used: immunoSEQ multiplex PCR; TCRdb lists only in-frame clones, some missing. The data hold about 110,000 clones, with 80% observed a single time. Germline V gene data show CDR1 as KGHDR and CDR2 as SFDVKD. V shed 4 bases, J shed 6 bases, and the junction held 7 bases outside the gene matches. The CDR3 length is 16 residues. This chain links TRBV24-1 with TRBJ2-1, with TRBD2 matching over 11 bases. Sequences were obtained from peripheral blood. The sequence was collected from a human donor in a cohort sampled during active or convalescent COVID-19. The CDR3 protein is CATSEPTGTSGNEQFF. The CDR3 bases are TGTGCCACCAGTGAGCCAACCGGGACTAGCGGCAATGAGCAGTTCTTC.